This TCR beta chain was recorded in a study of blood T cell repertoires in COVID-19. As for the study in general: From T cells, B-cell-depleted T cells, or PBMCs came the material, which was cDNA or gDNA.

In the original analysis: Amplification of reference gene primers provided the estimated nucleated cell counts. TCRdb's table, derived via immunoSEQ multiplex PCR, lists solely in-frame clones and lacks some. V and J calls and clone size are copied from that table; D and trimming were computed from the DNA. The repertoire holds approximately 68,000 clones, with over 75% as singletons. The germline V and J ends were trimmed by 7 bases and 0 bases, with 15 bases remaining between them. The CDR3 is 15 residues long. In germline, CDR1 is MNHNY, CDR2 SVGAGI (reference sequence). The receptor comes from a man in his fifties or sixties with active COVID-19. Sequenced: peripheral blood. The chain employs TRBV6-6 and TRBJ1-1, with D maybe TRBD1 (5 bases). CDR3 DNA sequence: TGTGCCAGCACCTACCGGGCAGGGATGAACACTGAAGCTTTCTTT. Amino acids: CASTYRAGMNTEAFF.